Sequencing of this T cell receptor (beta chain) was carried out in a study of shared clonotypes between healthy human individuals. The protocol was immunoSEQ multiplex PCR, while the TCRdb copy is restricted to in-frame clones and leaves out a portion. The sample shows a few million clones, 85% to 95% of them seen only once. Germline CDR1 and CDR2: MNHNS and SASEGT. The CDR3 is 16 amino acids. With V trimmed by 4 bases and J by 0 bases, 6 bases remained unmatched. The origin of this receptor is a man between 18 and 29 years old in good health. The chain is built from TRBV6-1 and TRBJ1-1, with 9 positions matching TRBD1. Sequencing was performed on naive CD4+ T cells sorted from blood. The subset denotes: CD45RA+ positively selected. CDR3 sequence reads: CASSVGTGSLNTEAFF. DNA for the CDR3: TGTGCCAGCAGTGTGGGGACAGGGTCTTTGAACACTGAAGCTTTCTTT.